A single sample is the source of the 2 T cell receptor beta chains below, sequenced in a study of identical twins (dated by TCRdb to about 2016). Library preparation used 5' RACE. Instrument used: Illumina HiSeq 2000. The public reads were reprocessed in TCRdb via fastp at Q25 and MiXCR, keeping in-frame beta chains. Here each entry gathers all rows of one CDR3 protein and keeps the most common genes and DNA. The sample table shows under 350,000 distinct CDR3 sequences, and roughly 8.6% are seen once. Of the sample, around 7.1% falls within the top ten clones. Separately, the same data were catalogued under a study of yellow fever vaccine responses in identical twins.

The sequencing input was CD8+ T cells sorted from blood. All receptors come from a woman between 18 and 29 years old in good health.

The gene calls are TRBV7-9 and TRBJ1-1; D perhaps matches TRBD1 (6 bases). The CDR3 runs 13 residues. Germline-derived CDR1 and CDR2 are SEHNR and FQNEAQ (reference sequence). V lost 8 bases and J 0 bases, leaving 10 bases between the germline ends. CDR3 in DNA: TGTGCCAGCGGGGACACCTTGAACACTGAAGCTTTCTTT. This gives the protein CASGDTLNTEAFF.

This clonotype was detected only a few times. The rearrangement uses TRBV5-1 and TRBJ2-1; 10 bases align to TRBD2. J gave up 0 bases and V 2 bases, and 5 bases lay outside the gene matches. The CDR3 spans 17 residues. Per germline, CDR1 SGHRS and CDR2 YFSETQ. CDR3 protein: CASSFPTSGYSYNEQFF. The CDR3 coding sequence is TGCGCCAGCAGCTTTCCGACTAGCGGGTACTCCTACAATGAGCAGTTCTTC.